This T cell receptor beta chain comes out of a study of blood T cell repertoires in COVID-19 (TCRdb year 2020). Some background on the complete study: Samples covering the acute and convalescent phases of COVID-19 were provided by collaborators in the United States, Italy and Spain. The samples were drawn from the first 160 participants of the ongoing ImmuneRACE study and from under 1,500 subjects provided by 6 global collaborators. Where available, HLA class I and class II types were taken from metadata supplied by the sample provider and were not determined by assay-based typing. The dataset comprised deeply sampled blood TCRbeta repertoires from subjects exposed to, actively infected with, or recovered from COVID-19. The prospective study material was composed of cDNA or gDNA derived from T cells, B-cell-depleted T cells, or PBMCs. A de-identified subject ID, COVID-19 status, age in years and sex were almost always included in the sample metadata. A freely available public database, intended as a resource for researchers studying the immune response to SARS-CoV-2, is where the repertoires were released. Here is what the overall study found, with its caveats: Clinical and demographic metadata were provided uncurated, with the amount varying by source and participant.

Collaborating institutions collected whole blood in K2EDTA tubes following their own protocols. Collaborator samples were shipped for TCRbeta analysis as frozen whole blood, isolated PBMCs, or DNA extracted from either sample type. On this clone: Its antigen is still unknown. One end of the junction varies from germline; a read error may be responsible.

The immunoSEQ Assay, a bias-controlled multiplex PCR, was used to amplify TCRbeta CDR3 regions from genomic DNA. Concerning the study's data processing: The number of nucleated cells in each sample was estimated by amplification of reference gene primers within the assay. Sequence reads were collapsed and filtered to measure the absolute abundance of every unique TCRbeta CDR3 rearrangement. Productive Simpson clonality was computed per sample as the square root of Simpson's diversity index over productive rearrangements. TCRdb holds this immuneACCESS table with in-frame rearrangements only. Some clones are missing; in checked studies, unresolved V genes explain under half, and the rest has no known cause. The DNA was the basis for D and trimming; V, J and clone size are from that table. This sample comprises more than 110,000 clones, approximately 80% of them detected only once. About 9.3% of the sample goes to the ten largest clones.

The CDR3 measures 13 amino acids from cysteine to phenylalanine. Only CDR3 DNA is held: 39 bases, read in frame from base 1. Reading the germline V gene gives CDR1 SQVTM and CDR2 ANQGSEA. Sequencing used peripheral blood. The chain is encoded by TRBV29-1 joined to TRBJ2-6; the best D guess is TRBD1, with 6 bases matching. The source is a woman of 80 years or more in a cohort sampled during active or convalescent COVID-19. CDR3 region: CSVAGAGANVLTF. The sequenced DNA: TGCAGCGTTGCAGGGGCTGGTGCCAACGTCCTGACTTTC.